This record looks at one T cell receptor beta chain sequence and its context. Its target is not known. Primers: 60 Vbeta forward and 13 Jbeta reverse. Method: immunoSEQ multiplex PCR; TCRdb's copy keeps in-frame clones and lacks some. The sample contains fewer than 200,000 clones, approximately 76% of which appear only once. This cohort consisted of healthy bone marrow donors. Germline V gene lookup returns CDR1 SGHDT and CDR2 YYEEEE. This CDR3 spans 16 amino acids. J was trimmed by 5 bases and V by 0 bases; bases with no gene match: 8. The record originates from a study of cytomegalovirus exposure and HLA in healthy donors. As for the study in general: An analysis done earlier identified about 120 million unique TCR beta sequences from about 180 million T cells. General study findings and limits: Earlier findings revealed that most TCR beta V segments proved productive either about 90% or about 30% of the time. In a later analysis, the majority of CMV-associated beta chains seemingly showed HLA restriction.

Material: PBMCs. This TCR was recovered from a man in his sixties in good health and CMV-seronegative. This chain joins TRBV5-6 and TRBJ1-5; the match to TRBD1 covers 7 bases. CDR3: CASSLVRDSVYQPQHF. The CDR3 DNA reads TGTGCCAGCAGCTTGGTCCGGGACAGTGTGTATCAGCCCCAGCATTTT.